This section outlines one T cell receptor beta chain sequence together with its context. Its specificity is unknown. Germline V CDR1 and CDR2: LNHDA, SQIVND (reference sequence). Unmatched junction bases numbered 5, after V lost 6 bases and J lost 1 base. CDR3 length: 14 residues. The record originates from a study of vaccination effects on CD4 cells after COVID-19. Pools of viral peptides were used by the ViraFEST assay to expand antigen-specific CD4+ T cells ahead of sequencing. Scientists isolated CD4+ T cells after a roughly 10-day culture period ended. Nucleocapsid antibodies were negative in the vaccine recipients, who had never had SARS-CoV-2 infection. Some clones are missing from TCRdb's copy, which holds only in-frame ones; the method was immunoSEQ multiplex PCR. The table has tens of thousands of clones, roughly 70% seen once.

Material: CD4+ T cells from PBMCs cultured with SARS-CoV-2 spike peptides, obtained before COVID-19 vaccination. The V gene is TRBV19, the J gene TRBJ1-1; 7 positions match TRBD1. This clonotype was sampled from a human donor who received a COVID-19 vaccine. CDR3 loop: CASSRQGPNTEAFF. CDR3 nucleotides: TGTGCCAGTAGCAGACAGGGACCGAACACTGAAGCTTTCTTT.